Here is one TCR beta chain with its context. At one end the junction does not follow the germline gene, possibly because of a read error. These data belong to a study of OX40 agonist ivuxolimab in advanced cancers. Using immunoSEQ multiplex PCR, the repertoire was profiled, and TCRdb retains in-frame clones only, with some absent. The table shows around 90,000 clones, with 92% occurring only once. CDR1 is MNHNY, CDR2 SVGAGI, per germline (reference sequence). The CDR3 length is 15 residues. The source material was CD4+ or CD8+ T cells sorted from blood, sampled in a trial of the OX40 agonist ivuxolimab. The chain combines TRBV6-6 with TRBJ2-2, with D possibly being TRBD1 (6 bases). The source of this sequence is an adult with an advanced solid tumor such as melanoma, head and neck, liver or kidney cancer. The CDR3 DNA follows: TGTGCCGGCAGCCGTGGACAGACGAACACCGGGGAGCTGTTTTTT. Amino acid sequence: CAGSRGQTNTGELFF.